These 7 T cell receptor beta chains came from one sample sequenced in a study of cytomegalovirus exposure and HLA in healthy donors. It was with 60 Vbeta and 13 Jbeta primers that the PCR ran. Data came from immunoSEQ multiplex PCR; TCRdb stores just in-frame clones and leaves some out. Among roughly 150,000 clones listed, 82% were seen once. Sequencing used PBMCs. Every receptor here comes from a male donor in good health and CMV-seronegative.

Comment on this clone: This specimen includes other DNA sequences encoding the same CDR3. The chain carries TRBV9 and TRBJ2-1; 7 nucleotides match TRBD2. From germline, CDR1 is SGDLS and CDR2 YYNGEE. The CDR3 consists of 15 residues. J gave up 4 bases and V 0 bases, and 4 bases lay outside the gene matches. In nucleotides, the CDR3 is TGTGCCAGCAGCGTAGGCCTAGCGGAATACAATGAGCAGTTCTTC. Translation: CASSVGLAEYNEQFF.

The CDR3 region has the DNA TGTGCCAGCAGTTCCGACATGGAGGACTATGGCTACACCTTC. It translates to CASSSDMEDYGYTF. The chain joins TRBV6-5 to TRBJ1-2; D ambiguous. V was cut by 4 bases and J by 3 bases, with 12 bases left in between. CDR3 length equals 14 residues. The germline CDR1 and CDR2 sequences are MNHEY and SVGAGI.

The chain employs TRBV6-5 and TRBJ1-1; the match to TRBD1 covers 8 bases. From germline, CDR1 is MNHEY and CDR2 SVGAGI. This CDR3 is 14 amino acids long. The V and J ends lost 7 bases and 7 bases, in that order; junction bases with no gene match: 11. The CDR3 DNA sequence: TGTGCCAGCACACCGACAGGGGCGGCATGTGAAGCTTTCTTT. Translation: CASTPTGAACEAFF.

This clone was detected a few times. The chain joins TRBV6-5 to TRBJ1-2; TRBD1 matches at 8 bases. With 5 bases clipped from V and 7 bases from J, the junction kept 6 bases outside the gene matches. There are 13 residues in the CDR3. Germline loops: CDR1 MNHEY, CDR2 SVGAGI. The CDR3 here is CASSKQGARGYTF. CDR3 coding DNA: TGTGCCAGCAGTAAGCAGGGGGCGCGTGGCTACACCTTC.

The chain links TRBV4-3 to TRBJ2-4, with TRBD1 identical over 8 bases. CDR3 size: 14 residues. V lost 1 base, J lost 7 bases, and 3 bases stayed unmatched. Germline lookup yields CDR1 LGHNA and CDR2 YSLEER. The CDR3 loop is CASSQGTGRNIQYF. The CDR3 nucleotides read TGCGCCAGCAGCCAAGGGACAGGGAGGAACATTCAGTACTTC.

The chain couples TRBV5-6 to TRBJ1-2; no clear D gene. Germline lookup yields CDR1 SGHDT and CDR2 YYEEEE. V was pared by 0 bases and J by 7 bases, with 7 bases between. This CDR3 is built from 12 residues. CDR3 in amino acids: CASSLVGPGYTF. The CDR3 nucleotides read TGTGCCAGCAGCTTGGTGGGCCCTGGCTACACCTTC.

The V gene is TRBV7-2, the J gene TRBJ2-1, with TRBD2 matching over 9 bases. Trimming at V came to 0 bases and at J to 9 bases, leaving 9 bases not matched to a gene. The CDR3 covers 16 residues. Germline CDR1 is SGHTA and CDR2 is FQGNSA. The CDR3 sequence is CASSLARSGRMGEQFF. The DNA of the CDR3 is TGTGCCAGCAGCTTAGCGCGAAGCGGGAGGATGGGTGAGCAGTTCTTC. Complete variable domain (other parts from reference TRBV7-2 and TRBJ2-1): GAGVSQSPSNKVTEKGKDVELRCDPISGHTALYWYRQSLGQGLEFLIYFQGNSAPDKSGLPSDRFSAERTGGSVSTLTIQRTQQEDSAVYLCASSLARSGRMGEQFFGPGTRLTVL.